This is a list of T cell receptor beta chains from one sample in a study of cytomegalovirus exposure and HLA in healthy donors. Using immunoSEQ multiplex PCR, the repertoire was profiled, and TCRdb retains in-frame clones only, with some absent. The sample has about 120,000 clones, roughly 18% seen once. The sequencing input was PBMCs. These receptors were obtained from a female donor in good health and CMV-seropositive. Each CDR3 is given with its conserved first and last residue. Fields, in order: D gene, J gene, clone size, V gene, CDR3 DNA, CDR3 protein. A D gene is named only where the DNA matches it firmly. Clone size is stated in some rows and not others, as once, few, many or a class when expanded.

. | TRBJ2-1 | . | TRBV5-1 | TGCGCCAGCAACCAAATCTCAGGGGGAGGAGGCAATGAGCAGTTCTTC | CASNQISGGGGNEQFF
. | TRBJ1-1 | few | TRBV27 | TGTGCCAGCAGTTTAGGCGGGCGGACCACTGAAGCTTTCTTT | CASSLGGRTTEAFF
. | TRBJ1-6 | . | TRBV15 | TGTGCCACCAGCAGGGATCAGGGATCCTATAATTCACCCCTCCACTTT | CATSRDQGSYNSPLHF
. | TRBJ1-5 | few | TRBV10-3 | TGTGCCATCAGTGATAGGGGTTCAGGCAATCAGCCCCAGCATTTT | CAISDRGSGNQPQHF
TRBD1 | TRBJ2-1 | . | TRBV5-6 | TGTGCCAGCAGCTCCTTGACAGGGGGCTCCTACAATGAGCAGTTCTTC | CASSSLTGGSYNEQFF
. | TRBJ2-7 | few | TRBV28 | TGTGCCAGCAGTTTACAAAGTGTCAGGTACGAGCAGTACTTC | CASSLQSVRYEQYF
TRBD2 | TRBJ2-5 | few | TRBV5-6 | TGTGCCAGCAGCGAAGGATCGTGGGGGGGGAGGATCGAGACCCAGTACTTC | CASSEGSWGGRIETQYF
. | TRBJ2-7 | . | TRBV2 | TGTGCCAGCAGGCGGGACAGCTACTCCTACGAGCAGTACTTC | CASRRDSYSYEQYF
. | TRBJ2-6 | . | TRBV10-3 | TGTGCCATCAGTGACGGGGGCTCTGGGGCCAACGTCCTGACTTTC | CAISDGGSGANVLTF
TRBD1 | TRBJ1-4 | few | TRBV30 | TGTGCCACTCACAGGGGCCTCACTAATGAAAAACTGTTTTTT | CATHRGLTNEKLFF
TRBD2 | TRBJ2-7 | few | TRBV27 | TGTGCCAGCAGGCGGGAGGGGAGTTGGTCCTACGAGCAGTACTTC | CASRREGSWSYEQYF
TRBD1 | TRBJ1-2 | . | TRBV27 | TGTGCCAGCAGCTCAGGACAGGGGGTTTTTGGCTACACCTTC | CASSSGQGVFGYTF
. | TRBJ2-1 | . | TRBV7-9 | TGTGCCAGCAGCTTACAGGGTGTCCGCTCCTACAATGAGCAGTTCTTC | CASSLQGVRSYNEQFF
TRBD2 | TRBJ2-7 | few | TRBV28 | TGTGCCAGCAGCCGTCTAGCGGGAGGGCCCCCTGACGAGCAGTACTTC | CASSRLAGGPPDEQYF
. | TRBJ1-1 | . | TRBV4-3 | TGCGCCAGCAGCCAAGATGACACCCCGGGGTCTGAAGCTTTCTTT | CASSQDDTPGSEAFF
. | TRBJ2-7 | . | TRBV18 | TGTGCCAGCTCACCATTCGACAGCTCCTACGAGCAGTACTTC | CASSPFDSSYEQYF
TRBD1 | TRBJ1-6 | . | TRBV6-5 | TGTGCCACCCGATGGGACAGGGCCTATAATTCACCCCTCCACTTT | CATRWDRAYNSPLHF
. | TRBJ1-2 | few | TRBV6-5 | TGTGCCAGCAGTCCGATGCGGACAGTTTATGGCTACACCTTC | CASSPMRTVYGYTF
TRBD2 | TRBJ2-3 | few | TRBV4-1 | TGCGCCAGCAGCCAAGGGACTAGCGGGGACACAGATACGCAGTATTTT | CASSQGTSGDTDTQYF
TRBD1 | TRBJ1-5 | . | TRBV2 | TGTGCCAGCAGCAAGGGACAGGGAAGCAATCAGCCCCAGCATTTT | CASSKGQGSNQPQHF
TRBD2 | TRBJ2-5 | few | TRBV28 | TGTGCCAGCGCCTGGAGGTCGCGGGGGATGGAGACCCAGTACTTC | CASAWRSRGMETQYF
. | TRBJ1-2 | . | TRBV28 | TGTGCCAGCAATCCACCCGGGGGGGGTAGCTATGGCTACACCTTC | CASNPPGGGSYGYTF
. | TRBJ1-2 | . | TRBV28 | TGTGCCAGCAGGAACGGAGGGGCCTATGGCTACACCTTC | CASRNGGAYGYTF
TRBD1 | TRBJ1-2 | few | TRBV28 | TGTGCCAGCAGTTTATTGTCCGCACCGGGACAGGGTCGCGGCTACACCTTC | CASSLLSAPGQGRGYTF
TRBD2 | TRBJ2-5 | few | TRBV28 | TGTGCCAGCCTCCCGGGAGGGGGGGAGACCCAGTACTTC | CASLPGGGETQYF
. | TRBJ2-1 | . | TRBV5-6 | TGTGCCAGCAGCTTGCCTGCTCCGGGGAGCAATGAGCAGTTCTTC | CASSLPAPGSNEQFF
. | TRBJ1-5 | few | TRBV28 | TGTGCCAGCAGTTTATCCAGGGTTAGCAATCAGCCCCAGCATTTT | CASSLSRVSNQPQHF
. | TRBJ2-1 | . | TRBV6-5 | TGTGCCAGCAGTTCGTACGGGACAAACTACAATGAGCAGTTCTTC | CASSSYGTNYNEQFF
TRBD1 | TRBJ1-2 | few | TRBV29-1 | TGCAGCGTTGTATGGGGACAGAACTATGGCTACACCTTC | CSVVWGQNYGYTF
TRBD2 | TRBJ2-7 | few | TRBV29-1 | TGCAGCGTTGGATCTAGCGGGATTTACTCCTACGAGCAGTACTTC | CSVGSSGIYSYEQYF
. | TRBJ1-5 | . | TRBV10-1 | TGCGCCAGCAATGGACAAGATCAGCCCCAGCATTTT | CASNGQDQPQHF
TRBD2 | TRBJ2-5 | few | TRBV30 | TGTGCCTATGTCTCGTGGCGGGGGTCCCAGTACTTC | CAYVSWRGSQYF
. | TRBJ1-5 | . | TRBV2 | TGTGCCAGCAGTGAACGGGGGGCATTTCGGCCCCAGCATTTT | CASSERGAFRPQHF
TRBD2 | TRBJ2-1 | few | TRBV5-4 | TGTGCCAGCAGCTTCTCGAGGGCGGGAGTGGAGCAGTTCTTC | CASSFSRAGVEQFF
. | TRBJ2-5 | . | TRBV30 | TGTGCCTGGAGTAGACTAGGAATCTCACCGACCCAGTACTTC | CAWSRLGISPTQYF
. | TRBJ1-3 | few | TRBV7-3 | TGTGCCAGGGCATTTACGTCGGGAAACACCATATATTTT | CARAFTSGNTIYF
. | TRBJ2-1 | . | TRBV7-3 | TGTGCCAGCAGCTTCCGTGGCACTGAGCAGTTCTTC | CASSFRGTEQFF
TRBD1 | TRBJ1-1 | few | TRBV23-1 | TGCGCCAGCAGTCAACTCCGGGACAGGGGGCGGAGAACTGAAGCTTTCTTT | CASSQLRDRGRRTEAFF
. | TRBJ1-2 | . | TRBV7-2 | TGTGCCAGCAGCCTTCGGTTACGGGGTTCGGACTATGGCTACACCTTC | CASSLRLRGSDYGYTF